The entry below gives a single T cell receptor (beta chain) sequence along with its context. The CDR3 contains 14 residues. Germline CDR1 reads KGHSH; CDR2 reads LQKENI. Trimming cost V 0 bases and J 6 bases; bases outside gene matches: 5. Profiled with immunoSEQ multiplex PCR; TCRdb holds only in-frame clones, not every one. Here the sample spans tens of thousands of clones, more than 75% being singletons. This sample stems from a study of control samples from healthy donors and cancer patients. The chain is built from TRBV18 and TRBJ2-7; 7 bases are shared with TRBD2. Material: blood. The clonotype comes from a man between 50 and 59 years old in good health. CDR3: CASSPPGLSSEQYF. The CDR3 DNA reads as TGTGCCAGCTCACCACCGGGACTAAGCAGCGAGCAGTACTTC.